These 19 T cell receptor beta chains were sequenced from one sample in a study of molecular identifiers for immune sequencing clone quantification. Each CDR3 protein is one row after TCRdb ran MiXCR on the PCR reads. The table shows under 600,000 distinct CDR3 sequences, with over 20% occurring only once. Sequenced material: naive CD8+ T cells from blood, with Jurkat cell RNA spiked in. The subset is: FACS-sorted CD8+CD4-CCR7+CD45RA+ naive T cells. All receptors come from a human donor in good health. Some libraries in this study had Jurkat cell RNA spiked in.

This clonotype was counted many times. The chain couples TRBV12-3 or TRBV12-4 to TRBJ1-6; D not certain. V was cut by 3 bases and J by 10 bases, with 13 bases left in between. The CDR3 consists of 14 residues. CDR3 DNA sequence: TGTGCCAGCAGTTTCCCTGGCCCCGGGTCACCCCTCCACTTT. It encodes CASSFPGPGSPLHF.

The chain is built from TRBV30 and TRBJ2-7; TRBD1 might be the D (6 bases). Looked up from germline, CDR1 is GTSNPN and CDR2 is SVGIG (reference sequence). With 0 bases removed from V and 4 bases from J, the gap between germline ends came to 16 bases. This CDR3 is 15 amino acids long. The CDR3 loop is CAWSVRDRPFYEQYF. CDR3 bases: TGTGCCTGGAGTGTTCGAGACAGGCCCTTTTACGAGCAGTACTTC.

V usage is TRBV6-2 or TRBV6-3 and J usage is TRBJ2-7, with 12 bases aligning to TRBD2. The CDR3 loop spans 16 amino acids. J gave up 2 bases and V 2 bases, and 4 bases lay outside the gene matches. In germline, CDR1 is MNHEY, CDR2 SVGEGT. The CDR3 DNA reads TGTGCCAGCAGTTACCAGGGACTAGCGGGCACCTACGAGCAGTACTTC. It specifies CASSYQGLAGTYEQYF.

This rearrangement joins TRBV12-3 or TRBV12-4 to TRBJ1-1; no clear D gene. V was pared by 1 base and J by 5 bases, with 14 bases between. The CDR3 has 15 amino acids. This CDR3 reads CASSLVGSITTEAFF. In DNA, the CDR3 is TGTGCCAGCAGTTTAGTTGGGAGTATAACAACTGAAGCTTTCTTT.

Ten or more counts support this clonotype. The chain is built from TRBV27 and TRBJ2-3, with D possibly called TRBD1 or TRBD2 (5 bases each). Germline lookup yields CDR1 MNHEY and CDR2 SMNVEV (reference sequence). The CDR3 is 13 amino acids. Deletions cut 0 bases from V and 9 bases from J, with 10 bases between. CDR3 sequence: CASSLSGPKTQYF. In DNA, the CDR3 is TGTGCCAGCAGTTTATCGGGACCAAAAACGCAGTATTTT.

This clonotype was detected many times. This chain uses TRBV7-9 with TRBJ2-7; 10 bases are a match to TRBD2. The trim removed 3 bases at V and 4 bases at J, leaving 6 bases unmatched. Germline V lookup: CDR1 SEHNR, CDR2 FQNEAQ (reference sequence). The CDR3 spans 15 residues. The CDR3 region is CASSLGTSGTYEQYF. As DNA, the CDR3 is TGTGCCAGCAGCTTGGGCACTAGCGGGACGTACGAGCAGTACTTC.

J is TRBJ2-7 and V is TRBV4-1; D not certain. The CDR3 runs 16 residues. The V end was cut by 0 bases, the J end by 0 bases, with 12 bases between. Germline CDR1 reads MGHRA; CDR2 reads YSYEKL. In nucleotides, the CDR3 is TGCGCCAGCAGCCAAGATGCGGTCCTCGGCTCCTACGAGCAGTACTTC. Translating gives CASSQDAVLGSYEQYF.

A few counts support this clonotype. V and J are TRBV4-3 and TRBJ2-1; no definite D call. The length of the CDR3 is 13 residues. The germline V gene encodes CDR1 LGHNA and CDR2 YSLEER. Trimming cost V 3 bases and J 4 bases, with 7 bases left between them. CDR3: CASSQIQYNEQFF. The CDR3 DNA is TGCGCCAGCAGCCAGATCCAATACAATGAGCAGTTCTTC.

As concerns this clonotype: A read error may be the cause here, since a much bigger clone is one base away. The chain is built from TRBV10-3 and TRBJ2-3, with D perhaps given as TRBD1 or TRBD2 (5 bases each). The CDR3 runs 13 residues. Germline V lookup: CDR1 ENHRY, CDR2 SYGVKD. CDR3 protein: CAFSEMGADTQYF. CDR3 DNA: TGTGCCTTCAGTGAGATGGGGGCAGATACGCAGTATTTT.

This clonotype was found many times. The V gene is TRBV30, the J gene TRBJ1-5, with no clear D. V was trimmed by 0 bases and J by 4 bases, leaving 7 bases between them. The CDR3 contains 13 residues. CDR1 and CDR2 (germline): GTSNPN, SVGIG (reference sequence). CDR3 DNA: TGTGCCTGGAGTGTAGGAGCAAATCAGCCCCAGCATTTT. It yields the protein CAWSVGANQPQHF.

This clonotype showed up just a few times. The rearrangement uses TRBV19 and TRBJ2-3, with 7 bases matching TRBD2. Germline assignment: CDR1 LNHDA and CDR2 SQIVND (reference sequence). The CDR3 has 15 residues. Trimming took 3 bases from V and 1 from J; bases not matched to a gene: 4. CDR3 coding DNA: TGTGCCAGTAGTATGGGGGGGGTGGGCACAGATACGCAGTATTTT. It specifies CASSMGGVGTDTQYF.

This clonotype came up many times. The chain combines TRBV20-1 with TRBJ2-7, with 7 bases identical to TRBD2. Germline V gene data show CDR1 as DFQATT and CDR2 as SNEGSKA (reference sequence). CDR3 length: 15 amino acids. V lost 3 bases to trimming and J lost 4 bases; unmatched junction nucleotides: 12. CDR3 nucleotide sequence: TGCAGTGCTAGCACCCCTAGCGGACTAGTGTACGAGCAGTACTTC. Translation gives CSASTPSGLVYEQYF.

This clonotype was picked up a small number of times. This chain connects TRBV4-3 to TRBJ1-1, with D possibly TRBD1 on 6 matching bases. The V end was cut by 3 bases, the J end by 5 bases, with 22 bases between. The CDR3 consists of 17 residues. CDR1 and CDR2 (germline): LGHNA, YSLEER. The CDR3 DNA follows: TGCGCCAGCAGCCAGGAGGCTCGGGGGGCGCGATGGACTGAAGCTTTCTTT. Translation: CASSQEARGARWTEAFF.

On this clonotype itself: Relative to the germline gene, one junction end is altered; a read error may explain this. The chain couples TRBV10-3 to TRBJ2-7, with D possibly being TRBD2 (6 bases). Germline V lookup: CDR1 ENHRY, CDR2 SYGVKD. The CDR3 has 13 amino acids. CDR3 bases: TGTGCCATCACGGGCGCGGAGGGCTACGAGCAGTGCTTC. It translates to CAITGAEGYEQCF.

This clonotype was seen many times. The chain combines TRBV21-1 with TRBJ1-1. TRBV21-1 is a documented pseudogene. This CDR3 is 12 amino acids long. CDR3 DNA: TGTGCCAGCAGCCCGGCGGACACTGAAGCTTTCTTT. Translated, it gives CASSPADTEAFF.

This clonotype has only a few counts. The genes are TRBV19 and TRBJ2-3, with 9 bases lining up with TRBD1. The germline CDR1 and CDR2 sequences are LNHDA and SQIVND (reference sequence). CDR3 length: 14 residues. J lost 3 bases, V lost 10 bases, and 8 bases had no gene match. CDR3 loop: CATRRDRVTDTQYF. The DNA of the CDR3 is TGTGCCACCCGGCGGGACAGGGTAACAGATACGCAGTATTTT.

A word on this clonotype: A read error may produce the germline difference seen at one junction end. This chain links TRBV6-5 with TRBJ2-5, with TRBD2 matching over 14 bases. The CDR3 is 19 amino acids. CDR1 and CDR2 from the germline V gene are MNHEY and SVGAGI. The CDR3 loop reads CARSSLGTSGGAYQETQYF. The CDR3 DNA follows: TGTGCCCGCAGTTCCCTCGGGACTAGCGGGGGAGCTTACCAAGAGACCCAGTACTTC.

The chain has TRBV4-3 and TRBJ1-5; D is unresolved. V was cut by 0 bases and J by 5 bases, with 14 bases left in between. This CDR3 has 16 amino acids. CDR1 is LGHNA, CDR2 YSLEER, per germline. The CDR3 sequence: CASSQDHVPSDQPQHF. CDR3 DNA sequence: TGCGCCAGCAGCCAAGATCATGTGCCGTCGGATCAGCCCCAGCATTTT.

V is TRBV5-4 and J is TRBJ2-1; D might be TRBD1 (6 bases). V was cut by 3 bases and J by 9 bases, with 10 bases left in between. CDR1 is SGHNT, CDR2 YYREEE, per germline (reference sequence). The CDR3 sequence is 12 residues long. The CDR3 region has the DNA TGTGCCAGCAGCTACGGACAGCTTGAGCAGTTCTTC. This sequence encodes CASSYGQLEQFF.